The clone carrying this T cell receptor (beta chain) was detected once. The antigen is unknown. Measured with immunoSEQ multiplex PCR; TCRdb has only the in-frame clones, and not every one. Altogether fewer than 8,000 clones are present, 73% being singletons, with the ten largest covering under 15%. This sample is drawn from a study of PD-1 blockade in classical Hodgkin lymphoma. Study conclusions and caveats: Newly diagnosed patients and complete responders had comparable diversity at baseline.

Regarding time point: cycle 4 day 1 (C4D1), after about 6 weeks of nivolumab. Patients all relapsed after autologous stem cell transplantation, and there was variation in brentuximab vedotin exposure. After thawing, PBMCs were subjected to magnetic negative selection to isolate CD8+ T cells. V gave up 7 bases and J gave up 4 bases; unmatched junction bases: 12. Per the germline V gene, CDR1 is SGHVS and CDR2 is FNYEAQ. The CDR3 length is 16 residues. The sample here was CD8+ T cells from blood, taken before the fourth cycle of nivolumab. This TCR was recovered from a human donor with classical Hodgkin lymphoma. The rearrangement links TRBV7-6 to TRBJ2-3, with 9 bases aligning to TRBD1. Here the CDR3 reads CASTTVPRQGADTQYF. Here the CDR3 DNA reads TGTGCCAGCACCACCGTTCCTCGACAGGGGGCAGATACGCAGTATTTT.